These 26 T cell receptor beta chains were sequenced from one sample in a study of neurological immune-mediated disorders. TCRdb passed the 5' RACE reads through MiXCR, listing each CDR3 protein once. The sample lists fewer than 20,000 distinct CDR3 sequences; about 9% were seen once. Input material: CD8+ T cells from blood. The receptors stem from a man aged 50 to 60 in good health.

This clonotype was counted ten times or more. The rearrangement uses TRBV7-9 and TRBJ2-7, with TRBD1 matching over 8 bases. CDR1 and CDR2 from the germline V gene are SEHNR and FQNEAQ (reference sequence). After removal of 5 bases from V and 6 bases from J, the junction contained 12 bases not matched to a gene. The CDR3 is made up of 15 amino acids. CDR3 loop: CASSLRAQGAGEQYF. The DNA for the CDR3 is TGTGCCAGCAGCCTGAGGGCCCAGGGGGCAGGCGAGCAGTACTTC.

This clonotype was counted many times. This rearrangement joins TRBV7-9 to TRBJ2-5; 7 bases line up with TRBD1. Germline V gene lookup returns CDR1 SEHNR and CDR2 FQNEAQ (reference sequence). CDR3 length equals 15 residues. The J segment lost 4 bases and the V segment lost 6 bases, leaving 11 bases of the junction unmatched. The CDR3 DNA is TGTGCCAGCAGACGACAGGGCTCCCTGGGAGAGACCCAGTACTTC. Translated: CASRRQGSLGETQYF.

The table lists this clonotype with many counts. This sequence joins TRBV20-1 and TRBJ2-3; 11 nucleotides match TRBD2. This CDR3 is 17 amino acids long. Germline V gene lookup returns CDR1 DFQATT and CDR2 SNEGSKA (reference sequence). With 2 bases clipped from V and 1 base from J, the junction kept 8 bases outside the gene matches. CDR3 DNA sequence: TGCAGTGCTAGAAGTTATAGCGGGAGGGCTCGCACAGATACGCAGTATTTT. Its translation is CSARSYSGRARTDTQYF.

This clonotype was seen at least ten times. The chain recombines TRBV9 with TRBJ2-1; D perhaps matches TRBD2 (6 bases). This CDR3 comprises 13 residues. CDR1 SGDLS and CDR2 YYNGEE come from the germline V gene. Trimming shortened V by 0 bases and J by 7 bases, and 8 bases separated the two germline ends. The CDR3 loop reads CASSVDAGNEQFF. The CDR3 DNA follows: TGTGCCAGCAGCGTAGATGCGGGAAATGAGCAGTTCTTC.

This clonotype was seen ten or more times. V is TRBV6-2 or TRBV6-3 and J is TRBJ2-7; TRBD2 is a possible D gene (6 bases). CDR3 length: 12 residues. The germline V and J ends were trimmed by 6 bases and 7 bases, with 13 bases remaining between them. Germline lookup yields CDR1 MNHEY and CDR2 SVGEGT. The CDR3 region has the DNA TGTGCCAGCAGCAACGGGGGTGGGGAGCAGTACTTC. Translating gives CASSNGGGEQYF.

There are many counts of this clonotype. V gene TRBV7-9 combines with J gene TRBJ2-2; D gene unclear. The length of the CDR3 is 12 residues. Looked up from germline, CDR1 is SEHNR and CDR2 is FQNEAQ (reference sequence). Trimming left V 1 base short and J 5 bases short, with 2 bases between. The CDR3 protein is CASSLVTGELFF. In DNA form, the CDR3 reads TGTGCCAGCAGCTTAGTAACCGGGGAGCTGTTTTTT.

In its sample, this clonotype was seen many times. V and J are TRBV4-1 and TRBJ2-7, with TRBD1 as a possible D gene (5 bases). Germline CDR1 is MGHRA and CDR2 is YSYEKL. V lost 0 bases, J lost 2 bases, and 8 bases lay in between. This CDR3 is built from 14 residues. CDR3 nucleotides: TGCGCCAGCAGCCAAGAACAGGCCACCTACGAGCAGTACTTC. This sequence encodes CASSQEQATYEQYF.

At least ten counts were recorded for this clonotype. The chain recombines TRBV4-3 with TRBJ2-1; maybe TRBD1 (5 bases). Trimming removed 4 bases at V and 6 bases at J, with 10 bases between. The CDR3 runs to 13 residues. Germline CDR1 LGHNA, CDR2 YSLEER. The CDR3 is CASSRGPGNEQFF. The CDR3 coding sequence is TGCGCCAGCAGCCGGGGCCCAGGCAATGAGCAGTTCTTC.

This clonotype was detected many times. J is TRBJ2-5 and V is TRBV28, with TRBD1 identical over 7 bases. The CDR3 is made up of 16 amino acids. The germline CDR1 and CDR2 sequences are MDHEN and SYDVKM. J lost 0 bases, V lost 5 bases, and 9 bases had no gene match. This CDR3 reads CASSPTGTGYQETQYF. The CDR3 bases are TGTGCCAGCAGTCCGACAGGGACGGGGTACCAAGAGACCCAGTACTTC.

The table lists this clonotype with many counts. The chain combines TRBV20-1 with TRBJ2-7; 14 bases line up with TRBD2. There are 15 residues in the CDR3. Germline V gene sequence: CDR1 DFQATT, CDR2 SNEGSKA (reference sequence). The V segment lost 0 bases and the J segment 2 bases; nucleotides outside the gene matches: 0. The CDR3 DNA sequence: TGCAGTGCTAGAGAGGGACTAGCGGGAGCCTACGAGCAGTACTTC. Protein: CSAREGLAGAYEQYF.

This clonotype was seen ten or more times. The gene calls are TRBV4-1 and TRBJ2-7; D remains ambiguous. Trimming pared 4 bases from V and 2 bases from J, leaving 9 bases between. The CDR3 has 13 residues. CDR1 is MGHRA and CDR2 is YSYEKL in the germline V gene. CDR3 in DNA: TGCGCCAGCAGCCCGGTGGGCCCCTACGAGCAGTACTTC. It encodes CASSPVGPYEQYF.

The sample holds many counts of this clonotype. V gene TRBV5-1 combines with J gene TRBJ2-3; 7 nucleotides line up with TRBD2. The CDR3 consists of 17 residues. CDR1 is SGHRS and CDR2 is YFSETQ in the germline V gene. The ends lost 4 bases at V and 8 bases at J; junction bases unmatched: 19. For the CDR3, the DNA is TGCGCCAGCAGCGAACCAGCGGCGGGAGTCGCCCCGGCTACGCAGTATTTT. It encodes CASSEPAAGVAPATQYF.

This clonotype was observed at least ten times. The gene calls are TRBV27 and TRBJ2-1; 8 nucleotides line up with TRBD2. Trimming removed 4 bases from V and 8 bases from J; junction bases left unmatched: 7. CDR1 and CDR2 from the germline V gene are MNHEY and SMNVEV (reference sequence). CDR3 length: 14 amino acids. The CDR3 reads CASSSSGSVDEQFF. Here the CDR3 DNA reads TGTGCCAGCAGTTCCAGCGGGAGTGTCGATGAGCAGTTCTTC.

In its sample, this clonotype was seen many times. The V and J genes are TRBV7-9 and TRBJ2-7; 9 positions match TRBD1. Germline assignment: CDR1 SEHNR and CDR2 FQNEAQ (reference sequence). Trimming at V came to 5 bases and at J to 2 bases, leaving 4 bases not matched to a gene. This CDR3 spans 14 amino acids. CDR3 nucleotide sequence: TGTGCCAGCAGCGGCCGGGACAGGGCCTACGAGCAGTACTTC. It yields the protein CASSGRDRAYEQYF.

This clonotype showed up just a few times. The chain recombines TRBV30 with TRBJ1-1; D may be TRBD1 (6 bases). Germline CDR1 reads GTSNPN; CDR2 reads SVGIG (reference sequence). CDR3 size: 14 residues. The V end was cut by 1 base, the J end by 1 base, with 10 bases between. In nucleotides, the CDR3 is TGTGCCTGGAGTGCGGTAGGGGGGAACACTGAAGCTTTCTTT. Amino acids: CAWSAVGGNTEAFF.

The V and J genes are TRBV4-1 and TRBJ2-1; the match to TRBD2 covers 12 bases. This CDR3 contains 16 residues. Germline V gives CDR1 MGHRA, CDR2 YSYEKL. J was trimmed by 4 bases and V by 4 bases; bases with no gene match: 5. DNA of the CDR3: TGCGCCAGCAGCCGCGGACTAGCGGGGAATTACAATGAGCAGTTCTTC. It translates to CASSRGLAGNYNEQFF.

This clonotype was detected many times. The J gene is TRBJ2-3, the V gene TRBV20-1, with D tentatively TRBD1 or TRBD2 (5 bases each). Germline V gene data show CDR1 as DFQATT and CDR2 as SNEGSKA (reference sequence). V was shortened by 6 bases and J by 0 bases, with 22 bases between the two germline ends. CDR3 size: 17 residues. Here the CDR3 reads CSAQAVPRGLSTDTQYF. The CDR3 DNA reads TGCAGTGCCCAAGCGGTCCCTCGGGGCCTTAGCACAGATACGCAGTATTTT.

This clonotype was seen ten or more times. J is TRBJ2-1 and V is TRBV21-1; the table names TRBD2, a call not compared with the DNA. TRBV21-1 is given as a pseudogene. This CDR3 is 18 amino acids long. The DNA of the CDR3 is TGTGCCAGCAGCCCCCGGGGAGGGCGAGAGTTCTCCTACAATGAGCAGTTCTTC. This encodes CASSPRGGREFSYNEQFF.

This clonotype was seen repeatedly, ten times or more. V and J are TRBV9 and TRBJ2-5; TRBD2 aligns across 12 bases. With 3 bases clipped from V and 2 bases from J, the junction kept 5 bases outside the gene matches. The CDR3 is 16 residues long. Germline V gives CDR1 SGDLS, CDR2 YYNGEE. CDR3 DNA sequence: TGTGCCAGCAGCGCGGGACTAGCGGGCAGACAAGAGACCCAGTACTTC. Translation gives CASSAGLAGRQETQYF.

This clonotype was detected ten times or more. The V and J genes are TRBV12-5 and TRBJ2-7; no clear D gene. V was pared by 9 bases and J by 1 base, with 13 bases between. This CDR3 comprises 13 residues. Germline-derived CDR1 and CDR2 are LGHNT and FRNRAP. CDR3 sequence: CARSSSVSYEQYF. CDR3 sequence (DNA): TGTGCTAGATCCTCCTCGGTTTCCTACGAGCAGTACTTC.

This clonotype showed up many times. The rearrangement joins TRBV7-9 to TRBJ2-5; either TRBD1 or TRBD2 may supply D (5 bases each). There are 15 residues in the CDR3. Per the germline V gene, CDR1 is SEHNR and CDR2 is FQNEAQ (reference sequence). The V end lost 1 base, the J end lost 0 bases, and 9 bases lay between the germline ends. The DNA of the CDR3 is TGTGCCAGCAGCTTAGGGGGGTCGTACCAAGAGACCCAGTACTTC. Its translation is CASSLGGSYQETQYF.

This clonotype has ten or more counts. The chain is built from TRBV7-2 and TRBJ2-7; D gene unclear. This CDR3 has 14 residues. CDR1 is SGHTA and CDR2 is FQGNSA in the germline V gene. V lost 7 bases and J 1 base, leaving 14 bases between the germline ends. CDR3 sequence (DNA): TGTGCCAGCACCCCGGGCCTAAATTCCTACGAGCAGTACTTC. This translates into CASTPGLNSYEQYF.

At least ten counts were recorded for this clonotype. This CDR3 reads CASSMGVPEQFF. CDR3 bases: TGTGCCAGCAGTATGGGGGTCCCTGAGCAGTTCTTC. The chain has TRBV14 and TRBJ2-1, with D perhaps TRBD1 or TRBD2 (5 bases each). CDR1 is SGHDN and CDR2 is FVKESK in the germline V gene. Trimming took 6 bases from V and 9 from J, leaving 12 bases between them. The length of the CDR3 is 12 residues.

This clonotype was detected many times. The CDR3 nucleotides are TGTGCCAGCAGCTTGGACCCATCCGGACAGGGGAAAACATACGAGCAGTACTTC. This translates into CASSLDPSGQGKTYEQYF. This chain connects TRBV5-6 to TRBJ2-7; 9 bases agree with TRBD1. J lost 4 bases, V lost 0 bases, and 14 bases had no gene match. The CDR3 extends over 18 amino acids. Germline V gene lookup returns CDR1 SGHDT and CDR2 YYEEEE.

The table lists this clonotype with many counts. V is TRBV20-1 and J is TRBJ2-7; the D is unclear. The CDR3 loop spans 15 amino acids. Germline V CDR1 and CDR2: DFQATT, SNEGSKA (reference sequence). Trimming shortened V by 6 bases and J by 0 bases, and 18 bases separated the two germline ends. CDR3: CSAPSRPGLSYEQYF. The DNA of the CDR3 is TGCAGTGCCCCGTCCCGGCCAGGCCTCTCCTACGAGCAGTACTTC.

This clonotype was recorded many times. The chain has TRBV29-1 and TRBJ1-2; D uncertain. V lost 4 bases, J lost 3 bases, and 12 bases lay in between. The germline V gene has CDR1 SQVTM and CDR2 ANQGSEA. The CDR3 loop spans 13 amino acids. The CDR3 loop is CSVAGGRDYGYTF. DNA for the CDR3: TGCAGCGTTGCGGGAGGGAGGGACTATGGCTACACCTTC.